The 19 T cell receptor beta chains below come from one sample, sequenced in a study of blood T cell repertoires in COVID-19. The method was immunoSEQ multiplex PCR; TCRdb's version includes in-frame clones alone and lacks a portion of them. The table shows approximately 220,000 clones, with over 70% occurring only once. The source material was peripheral blood. The receptor set was obtained from a woman over 75 with acute or convalescent COVID-19.

The chain has TRBV9 and TRBJ2-1; 9 nucleotides match TRBD1. The germline gives CDR1 SGDLS, CDR2 YYNGEE. Trimming took 0 bases from V and 1 from J; bases not matched to a gene: 2. The CDR3 extends over 16 amino acids. CDR3 in amino acids: CASSVAGQGSYNEQFF. CDR3 coding DNA: TGTGCCAGCAGCGTAGCGGGACAGGGTTCCTACAATGAGCAGTTCTTC. Looking up the rest from reference TRBV9 and TRBJ2-1 gives the full variable domain: DSGVTQTPKHLITATGQRVTLRCSPRSGDLSVYWYQQSLDQGLQFLIQYYNGEERAKGNILERFSAQQFPDLHSELNLSSLELGDSALYFCASSVAGQGSYNEQFFGPGTRLTVL.

In its sample, this clone was seen a few times. The V gene is TRBV6-5, the J gene TRBJ2-2; D is perhaps TRBD2 (6 bases). The V gene's germline CDR1 is MNHEY and CDR2 SVGAGI. This CDR3 comprises 15 residues. Trimming cost V 7 bases and J 0 bases, with 12 bases left between them. CDR3 nucleotide sequence: TGTGCCAGCACCTATAGCGGAACGAACACCGGGGAGCTGTTTTTT. It encodes CASTYSGTNTGELFF.

This clone turned up a few times. The chain has TRBV5-1 and TRBJ1-1, with D perhaps TRBD1 (5 bases). The V end lost 4 bases, the J end lost 4 bases, and 17 bases lay between the germline ends. Per the germline V gene, CDR1 is SGHRS and CDR2 is YFSETQ. The CDR3 is 15 amino acids. CDR3 sequence (DNA): TGCGCCAGCAGCACCGGACACTGGAGAGGCACTGAAGCTTTCTTT. Translation: CASSTGHWRGTEAFF.

The rearrangement links TRBV28 to TRBJ1-3, with D hard to call. The length of the CDR3 is 14 residues. CDR1 MDHEN and CDR2 SYDVKM come from the germline V gene. The V and J ends lost 3 bases and 2 bases respectively, with 8 bases between them. The CDR3 DNA sequence: TGTGCCAGCAGTTTCAGGCAGACTGGAAACACCATATATTTT. Amino acid sequence: CASSFRQTGNTIYF. The full variable domain, in which reference TRBV28 and TRBJ1-3 provide the parts outside the CDR3, is DVKVTQSSRYLVKRTGEKVFLECVQDMDHENMFWYRQDPGLGLRLIYFSYDVKMKEKGDIPEGYSVSREKKERFSLILESASTNQTSMYLCASSFRQTGNTIYFGEGSWLTVV.

This clone was seen a single time. The rearrangement joins TRBV7-9 to TRBJ1-1; D call uncertain. V lost 5 bases to trimming and J lost 2 bases, with 12 bases between them. The CDR3 has 14 residues. CDR1 is SEHNR, CDR2 FQNEAQ, per germline (reference sequence). This CDR3 reads CASSHEIENTEAFF. CDR3 nucleotides: TGTGCCAGCAGCCACGAAATAGAAAACACTGAAGCTTTCTTT.

The V gene is TRBV5-1, the J gene TRBJ2-3, with TRBD2 matching over 8 bases. V lost 6 bases to trimming and J lost 2 bases; unmatched junction nucleotides: 11. Per germline, CDR1 SGHRS and CDR2 YFSETQ. The CDR3 has 16 amino acids. CDR3: CASKHGQRGPTDTQYF. The CDR3 region has the DNA TGCGCCAGCAAACACGGACAGCGGGGGCCCACAGATACGCAGTATTTT.

The chain carries TRBV28 and TRBJ1-2, with TRBD1 identical over 7 bases. The germline gives CDR1 MDHEN, CDR2 SYDVKM. This CDR3 region has 14 residues. Unmatched junction bases numbered 8, after V lost 5 bases and J lost 5 bases. The CDR3 nucleotides are TGTGCCAGCAGTGTGGGACAGAGTCAGTATGGCTACACCTTC. Its protein is CASSVGQSQYGYTF.

The chain links TRBV6-5 to TRBJ1-2, with 8 bases aligning to TRBD1. Losses at the gene ends were 6 bases for V and 0 bases for J; bases not matched to a gene: 6. Germline CDR1 and CDR2: MNHEY and SVGAGI. The CDR3 sequence is 15 residues long. Here the CDR3 DNA reads TGTGCCAGCAGATCGACAGGGGTTGCTAACTATGGCTACACCTTC. Encoded protein: CASRSTGVANYGYTF.

This clone appeared once. The chain uses TRBV5-6 and TRBJ1-2; TRBD1 agrees at 9 bases. The CDR3 has 16 amino acids. The V gene end was trimmed by 0 bases and the J gene end by 8 bases; junction bases not matched to a gene: 11. Germline V gives CDR1 SGHDT, CDR2 YYEEEE. The CDR3 region has the DNA TGTGCCAGCAGCTTGGTGGGACAGGGAACCTTTGAGGGCTACACCTTC. This translates into CASSLVGQGTFEGYTF. The full variable domain, rest sourced from reference TRBV5-6 and TRBJ1-2, is DAGVTQSPTHLIKTRGQQVTLRCSPKSGHDTVSWYQQALGQGPQFIFQYYEEEERQRGNFPDRFSGHQFPNYSSELNVNALLLGDSALYLCASSLVGQGTFEGYTFGSGTRLTVV.

The chain uses TRBV15 and TRBJ1-5; D not certain. The germline V and J ends were trimmed by 0 bases and 7 bases, with 10 bases remaining between them. This CDR3 contains 14 residues. Germline values: CDR1 LNHNV, CDR2 YYDKDF (reference sequence). The CDR3 region has the DNA TGTGCCACCAGCAGAGATGCAATTAGCCAGCCCCAGCATTTT. It specifies CATSRDAISQPQHF.

On this clone itself: Other DNA sequences in this sample translate to the same CDR3. The chain couples TRBV7-9 to TRBJ1-2, with TRBD1 identical over 7 bases. V shed 4 bases and J 1 base; nucleotides not matched to a gene: 3. The CDR3 is 14 amino acids. CDR1 and CDR2 (germline): SEHNR, FQNEAQ (reference sequence). The chain's CDR3 is CASSSTGINYGYTF. In nucleotides, the CDR3 is TGTGCCAGCAGCTCGACAGGGATTAACTATGGCTACACCTTC.

J is TRBJ1-5 and V is TRBV18, with TRBD1 matching over 7 bases. The CDR3 is 18 amino acids. Unmatched junction bases numbered 10, after V lost 2 bases and J lost 0 bases. From germline, CDR1 is KGHSH and CDR2 LQKENI. The CDR3 sequence: CASSPRDRQGGSNQPQHF. The CDR3 coding sequence is TGTGCCAGCTCACCAAGGGACCGACAGGGTGGTAGCAATCAGCCCCAGCATTTT.

V and J are TRBV5-5 and TRBJ2-6; D perhaps matches TRBD2 (6 bases). This CDR3 is built from 19 residues. Between the trimmed V and J ends, which lost 4 bases and 1 base, there was a span of 21 bases. CDR1 is SGHKS, CDR2 YYEKEE, per germline (reference sequence). Here the CDR3 DNA reads TGTGCCAGCAGCGGAGGGGTTGGGCCAATACATTCTGGGGCCAACGTCCTGACTTTC. Amino acid sequence: CASSGGVGPIHSGANVLTF.

The chain has TRBV5-1 and TRBJ2-1; 11 bases fit TRBD2. Trimming cost V 3 bases and J 4 bases; bases outside gene matches: 6. The CDR3 has 16 residues. CDR1 and CDR2 (germline): SGHRS, YFSETQ. CDR3 amino acids: CASSSSTSGGYNEQFF. CDR3 in DNA: TGCGCCAGCAGCTCCTCTACTAGCGGGGGTTACAATGAGCAGTTCTTC.

V usage is TRBV19 and J usage is TRBJ1-4, with D possibly matching TRBD1 (6 bases). Looked up from germline, CDR1 is LNHDA and CDR2 is SQIVND (reference sequence). V dropped 3 bases and J dropped 6 bases, with 11 bases sitting between them. This CDR3 spans 14 amino acids. CDR3 loop: CASSIWAGDEKLFF. CDR3 bases: TGTGCCAGTAGTATTTGGGCAGGGGATGAAAAACTGTTTTTT.

The gene calls are TRBV5-4 and TRBJ1-2; 10 bases agree with TRBD1. CDR1 and CDR2 (germline): SGHNT, YYREEE (reference sequence). The CDR3 runs 15 residues. Trimming removed 6 bases from V and 4 bases from J; junction bases left unmatched: 9. CDR3 bases: TGTGCCAGCAAACTACCGGGACAGGGGACCTATGGCTACACCTTC. Protein: CASKLPGQGTYGYTF.

The chain recombines TRBV7-3 with TRBJ1-1; 10 bases fit TRBD1. Trimming at V came to 2 bases and at J to 3 bases, leaving 0 bases not matched to a gene. The CDR3 spans 14 residues. The germline gives CDR1 SGHTA, CDR2 FQGTGA. CDR3 residues: CASSLGQGDTEAFF. CDR3 coding DNA: TGTGCCAGCAGCTTAGGACAGGGGGACACTGAAGCTTTCTTT.

The chain links TRBV6-5 to TRBJ1-4; TRBD1 matches 11 bases. The CDR3 sequence is 15 residues long. After removal of 7 bases from V and 7 bases from J, the junction contained 8 bases not matched to a gene. CDR1 is MNHEY, CDR2 SVGAGI, per germline. CDR3 in DNA: TGTGCCAGCACTTCTAAGGGGACAGGGGGTGAAAAACTGTTTTTT. Amino acid sequence: CASTSKGTGGEKLFF.

This clone was counted a few times. The J gene is TRBJ1-4, the V gene TRBV30; TRBD1 agrees at 10 bases. V lost 4 bases to trimming and J lost 7 bases; unmatched junction nucleotides: 6. This CDR3 has 14 residues. The germline V gene has CDR1 GTSNPN and CDR2 SVGIG (reference sequence). DNA for the CDR3: TGTGCCTGGACGACAGGGGGCAGTGGTGAAAAACTGTTTTTT. Translating it yields CAWTTGGSGEKLFF.